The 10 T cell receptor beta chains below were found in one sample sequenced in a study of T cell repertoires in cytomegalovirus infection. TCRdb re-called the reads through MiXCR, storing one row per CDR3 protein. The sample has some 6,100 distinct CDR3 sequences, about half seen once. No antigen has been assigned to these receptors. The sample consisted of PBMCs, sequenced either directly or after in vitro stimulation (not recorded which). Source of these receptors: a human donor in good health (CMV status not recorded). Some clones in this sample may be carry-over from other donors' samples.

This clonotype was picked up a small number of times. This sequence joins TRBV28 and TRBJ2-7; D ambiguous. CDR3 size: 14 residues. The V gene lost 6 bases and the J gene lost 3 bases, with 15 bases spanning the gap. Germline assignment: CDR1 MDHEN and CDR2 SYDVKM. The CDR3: CASSPDQPDYEQYF. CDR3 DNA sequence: TGTGCCAGCAGCCCGGACCAACCAGACTACGAGCAGTACTTC.

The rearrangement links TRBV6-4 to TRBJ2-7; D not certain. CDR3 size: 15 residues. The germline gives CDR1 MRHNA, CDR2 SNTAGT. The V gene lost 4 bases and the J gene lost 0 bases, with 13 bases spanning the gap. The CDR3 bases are TGTGCCAGCAGTGTCGGGCAGCGCAGCTCCTACGAGCAGTACTTC. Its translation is CASSVGQRSSYEQYF.

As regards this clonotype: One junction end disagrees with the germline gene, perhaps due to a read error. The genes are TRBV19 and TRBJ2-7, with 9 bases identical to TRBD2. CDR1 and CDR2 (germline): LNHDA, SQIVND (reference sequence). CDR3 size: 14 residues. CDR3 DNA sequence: TGTGCAATTAGTATAGCGGGAGTAGCCTACGAGAAGTACTTC. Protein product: CAISIAGVAYEKYF.

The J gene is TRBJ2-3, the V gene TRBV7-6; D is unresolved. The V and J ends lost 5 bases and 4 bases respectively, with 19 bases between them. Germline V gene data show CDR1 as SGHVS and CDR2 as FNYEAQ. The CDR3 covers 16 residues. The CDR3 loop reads CASSPPLTTASDTQYF. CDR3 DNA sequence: TGTGCCAGCAGCCCGCCTCTGACGACGGCATCAGATACGCAGTATTTT.

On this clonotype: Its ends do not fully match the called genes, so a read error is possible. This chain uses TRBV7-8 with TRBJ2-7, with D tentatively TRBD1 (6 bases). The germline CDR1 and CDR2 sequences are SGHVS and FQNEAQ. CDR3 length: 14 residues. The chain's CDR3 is CVSSWDTPVHEQYF. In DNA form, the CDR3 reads TGTGTCAGCAGCTGGGACACCCCGGTCCACGAGCAGTACTTC.

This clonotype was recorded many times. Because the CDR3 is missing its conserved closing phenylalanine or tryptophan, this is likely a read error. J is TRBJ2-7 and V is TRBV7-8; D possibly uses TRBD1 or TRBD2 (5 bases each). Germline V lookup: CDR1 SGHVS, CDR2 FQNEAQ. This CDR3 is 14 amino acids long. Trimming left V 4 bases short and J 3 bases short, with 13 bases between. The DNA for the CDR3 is TGTGCCAGCAGCTGGGACCCCCCTGGCTACGAGCAGTACTCC. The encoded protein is CASSWDPPGYEQYS.

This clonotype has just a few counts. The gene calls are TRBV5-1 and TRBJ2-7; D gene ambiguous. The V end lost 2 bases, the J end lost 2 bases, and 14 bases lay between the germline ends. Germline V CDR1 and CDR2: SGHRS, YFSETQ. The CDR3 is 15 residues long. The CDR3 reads CASSLTDSPTYEQYF. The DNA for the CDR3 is TGCGCCAGCAGCTTAACTGATTCCCCGACCTACGAGCAGTACTTC.

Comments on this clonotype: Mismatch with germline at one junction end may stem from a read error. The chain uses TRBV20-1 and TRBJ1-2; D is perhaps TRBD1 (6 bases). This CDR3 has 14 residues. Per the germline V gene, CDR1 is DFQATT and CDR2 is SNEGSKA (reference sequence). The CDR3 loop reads CSSLRTVDNYGNTF. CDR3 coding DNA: TGCAGTTCTCTCCGGACAGTAGATAACTATGGCAACACCTTC.

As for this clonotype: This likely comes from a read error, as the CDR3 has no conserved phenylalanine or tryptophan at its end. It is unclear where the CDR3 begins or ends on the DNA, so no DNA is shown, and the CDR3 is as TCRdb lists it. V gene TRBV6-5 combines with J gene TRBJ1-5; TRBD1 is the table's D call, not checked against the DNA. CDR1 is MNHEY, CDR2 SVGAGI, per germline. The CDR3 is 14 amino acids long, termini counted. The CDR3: CASSMGQKNHPKHC.

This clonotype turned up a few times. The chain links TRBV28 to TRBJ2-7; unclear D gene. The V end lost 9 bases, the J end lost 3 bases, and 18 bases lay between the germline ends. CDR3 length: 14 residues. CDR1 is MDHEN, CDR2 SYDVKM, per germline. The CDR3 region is CARTPTQLDYEQYF. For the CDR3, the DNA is TGTGCCAGAACTCCCACACAACTCGACTACGAGCAGTACTTC.